These 9 T cell receptor beta chains came from one sample sequenced in a study of T cell responses to AZD1222 COVID-19 vaccine. Assay: immunoSEQ multiplex PCR; the TCRdb copy retains only in-frame clones and omits some. The data contain some 140,000 clones, 90% of them singletons. The sample consisted of peripheral blood, taken on day 0 of AZD1222 vaccination. The receptor set was obtained from an adult in good health.

The sample holds one count of this clone. The CDR3 DNA sequence: TGTGCCAGCAGCTTAGTGTCTACAAACACAGATACGCAGTATTTT. It yields the protein CASSLVSTNTDTQYF. This chain links TRBV7-6 with TRBJ2-3; D is undetermined. Deletions cut 1 base from V and 2 bases from J, with 10 bases between. The CDR3 extends over 15 amino acids. Germline CDR1 SGHVS, CDR2 FNYEAQ.

The chain combines TRBV3-1 (or the pseudogene TRBV3-2) with TRBJ2-5; 8 positions match TRBD1. Germline trimming cut 6 bases from V and 6 bases from J; bases unmatched to any gene: 6. The CDR3 spans 13 residues. In germline, CDR1 is LGHDT, CDR2 YNNKEL (reference sequence). The CDR3 coding sequence is TGTGCCAGCAGGACAGGGGCCATAAAGACCCAGTACTTC. Amino acids: CASRTGAIKTQYF.

This clone was observed once. The chain uses TRBV7-2 and TRBJ2-1, with 12 bases lining up with TRBD2. Germline V CDR1 and CDR2: SGHTA, FQGNSA. The CDR3 contains 19 residues. Losses at the gene ends were 2 bases for V and 8 bases for J; bases not matched to a gene: 16. CDR3 nucleotides: TGTGCCAGCAGCTTACCCTTGGCTAGCGGGGGGGCATTGAATCATGAGCAGTTCTTC. This codes for CASSLPLASGGALNHEQFF.

This clone was recorded only once. The rearrangement uses TRBV7-2 and TRBJ2-7; D is possibly TRBD1 (5 bases). Trimming took 2 bases from V and 0 from J, leaving 14 bases between them. This CDR3 contains 16 residues. Germline assignment: CDR1 SGHTA and CDR2 FQGNSA. This chain's CDR3 is CASSLTLQASSYEQYF. The CDR3 bases are TGTGCCAGCAGCTTAACGTTACAGGCAAGCTCCTACGAGCAGTACTTC.

This chain joins TRBV5-1 and TRBJ1-5; no definite D call. Germline loops: CDR1 SGHRS, CDR2 YFSETQ. The V end lost 0 bases, the J end lost 3 bases, and 7 bases lay between the germline ends. The CDR3 is made up of 14 amino acids. The CDR3 spells CASSLEGPNQPQHF. The CDR3 DNA follows: TGCGCCAGCAGCTTGGAAGGTCCCAATCAGCCCCAGCATTTT.

V is TRBV29-1 and J is TRBJ2-1; D gene ambiguous. With 1 base removed from V and 8 bases from J, the gap between germline ends came to 6 bases. This CDR3 is 11 amino acids long. CDR1 is SQVTM, CDR2 ANQGSEA, per germline. The CDR3, as DNA: TGCAGCGTTGAAGGAACGGATGAGCAGTTCTTC. Its translation: CSVEGTDEQFF.

The rearrangement links TRBV19 to TRBJ2-5, with TRBD1 matching 8 bases. The ends lost 1 base at V and 1 base at J; junction bases unmatched: 5. Germline V lookup: CDR1 LNHDA, CDR2 SQIVND (reference sequence). There are 16 residues in the CDR3. The CDR3 nucleotides are TGTGCCAGTAGTATAGGAATAACAGGGGGCCAAGAGACCCAGTACTTC. It specifies CASSIGITGGQETQYF.

The CDR3 protein is CASSPGEGNTIYF. As DNA, the CDR3 is TGTGCCAGCAGCCCCGGAGAAGGAAACACCATATATTTT. The chain recombines TRBV9 with TRBJ1-3; no reliable D call. V was cut by 4 bases and J by 4 bases, with 9 bases left in between. The germline V gene encodes CDR1 SGDLS and CDR2 YYNGEE. The CDR3 runs to 13 residues. The variable domain in full, completed from reference TRBV9 and TRBJ1-3, reads DSGVTQTPKHLITATGQRVTLRCSPRSGDLSVYWYQQSLDQGLQFLIQYYNGEERAKGNILERFSAQQFPDLHSELNLSSLELGDSALYFCASSPGEGNTIYFGEGSWLTVV.

V and J are TRBV18 and TRBJ1-6, with no clear D. In germline, CDR1 is KGHSH, CDR2 LQKENI. The length of the CDR3 is 15 residues. V dropped 6 bases and J dropped 8 bases, with 17 bases sitting between them. The CDR3 loop is CASSRLKNVDSPLHF. CDR3 sequence (DNA): TGTGCCAGCTCTCGACTCAAAAACGTAGATTCACCCCTCCACTTT.